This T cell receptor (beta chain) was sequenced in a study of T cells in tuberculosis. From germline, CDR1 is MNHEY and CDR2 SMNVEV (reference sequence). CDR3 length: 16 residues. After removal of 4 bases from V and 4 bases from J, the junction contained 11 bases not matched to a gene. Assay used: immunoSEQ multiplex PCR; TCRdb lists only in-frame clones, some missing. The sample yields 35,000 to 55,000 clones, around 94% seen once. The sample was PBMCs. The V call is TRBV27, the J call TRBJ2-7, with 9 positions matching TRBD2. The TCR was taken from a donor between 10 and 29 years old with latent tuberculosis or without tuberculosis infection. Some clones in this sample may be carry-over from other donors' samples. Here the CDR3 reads CASSYSLAGDFYEQYF. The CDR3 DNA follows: TGTGCCAGCAGTTACTCACTAGCGGGCGACTTTTACGAGCAGTACTTC.